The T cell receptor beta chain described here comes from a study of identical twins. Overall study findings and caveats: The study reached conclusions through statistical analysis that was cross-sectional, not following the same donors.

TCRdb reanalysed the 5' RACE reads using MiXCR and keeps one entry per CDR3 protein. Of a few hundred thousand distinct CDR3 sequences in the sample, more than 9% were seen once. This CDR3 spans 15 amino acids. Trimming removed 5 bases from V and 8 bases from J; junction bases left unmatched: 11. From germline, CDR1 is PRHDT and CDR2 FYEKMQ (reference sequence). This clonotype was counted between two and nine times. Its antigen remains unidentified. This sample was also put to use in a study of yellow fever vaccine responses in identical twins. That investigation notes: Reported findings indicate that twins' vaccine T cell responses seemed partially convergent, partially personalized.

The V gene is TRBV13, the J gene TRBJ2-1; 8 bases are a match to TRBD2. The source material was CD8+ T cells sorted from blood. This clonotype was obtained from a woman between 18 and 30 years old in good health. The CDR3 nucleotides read TGTGCCAGCAGCCATATCCTTAGCGGGATCGATGAGCAGTTCTTC. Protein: CASSHILSGIDEQFF.